These T cell receptor beta chains were read from a single sample in a study of blood T cells in healthy people across ages. TCRdb re-called the 5' RACE reads through MiXCR, storing one row per CDR3 protein. The sample records 1.5 million or so distinct CDR3 sequences, about 43% being singletons. What was sequenced was blood. The receptor set was obtained from a woman between 18 and 29 years old in good health. Both conserved end residues are part of each CDR3. A D gene is named only where the DNA matches it firmly. Not every row has a clone size; where given, it reads once, few, many or a size class.

J gene | clone size | D gene | V gene | CDR3 DNA | CDR3 protein
TRBJ2-5 | many | TRBD2 | TRBV7-7 | TGTGCTAGCAGCTTAGGGCTAGCGGGTTCTCAAGAGACCCAGTACTTC | CASSLGLAGSQETQYF
TRBJ1-2 | . | TRBD1 | TRBV28 | TGTGCCAGCAGTTGGGGACAGGGAAAGAACGGCTACACCTTC | CASSWGQGKNGYTF
TRBJ2-1 | once | TRBD2 | TRBV10-1 | TGCGCCAGCGGTACTAGCGACTCCTACAATGAGCAGTTCTTC | CASGTSDSYNEQFF
TRBJ1-3 | . | . | TRBV7-9 | TGTGCCAGCAGCCCCCGACCGGTATCTGGAAACACCATATATTTT | CASSPRPVSGNTIYF
TRBJ2-3 | . | . | TRBV6-2/TRBV6-3 | TGTGCCAGCAGTTACCCTCCGGGATCCTCTAGCACAGATACGCAGTATTTT | CASSYPPGSSSTDTQYF
TRBJ2-1 | . | . | TRBV3-1 | TGTGCCAGCAGCCAAGAGGGCGAGAGCGCTGTCTCGGGGCAGTTCTTC | CASSQEGESAVSGQFF
TRBJ2-1 | few | TRBD2 | TRBV7-9 | TGTGCCAGCAACTTGGAGTGGACTAGCGGTAACAATGAGCAGTTCTTC | CASNLEWTSGNNEQFF
TRBJ2-7 | few | . | TRBV12-3/TRBV12-4 | TGTGCCAGCACCCCAGATGTCTCCTACGAGCAGTACTTC | CASTPDVSYEQYF
TRBJ2-7 | few | . | TRBV29-1 | TGCAGCGTTGTCGAAGGATCCGCATACGAGCAGTACTTC | CSVVEGSAYEQYF
TRBJ1-2 | . | . | TRBV30 | TGTGCCTGCCTGGCAAATGGCTACACCTTC | CACLANGYTF
TRBJ2-3 | . | . | TRBV7-8 | TGTGCCAGCAGCCACCCGGCAGGGTACACAGATACGCAGTATTTT | CASSHPAGYTDTQYF
TRBJ2-7 | . | . | TRBV7-4 | TGTGCCAGCAGCTCTAGCCACGACGGACACCTTAAGGCGGGCGAGCAGTACTTC | CASSSSHDGHLKAGEQYF
TRBJ2-1 | few | . | TRBV20-1 | TGCAGTGCCGCCACCCTCGACACGATCTTACAGTTCTTC | CSAATLDTILQFF
TRBJ1-3 | once | . | TRBV12-3/TRBV12-4 | TGTGCCAGCAGTGCCCAGGGGTTGGGTGGAAACACCATATATTTT | CASSAQGLGGNTIYF
TRBJ1-1 | few | . | TRBV11-2 | TGTGCCAGCAGCTTCCTACAGGGAAACCCCACTGAAGCTTTCTTT | CASSFLQGNPTEAFF
TRBJ2-7 | . | . | TRBV5-1 | TGCGCCAGCAGCTTGACTAGGACCGAATTCTACGAGCAGTACTTC | CASSLTRTEFYEQYF
TRBJ2-6 | once | . | TRBV6-1 | TGTGCCACAGCCCCTTCAGGGGCGGGGATCTCTGGGGCCAACGTCCTGACTTTC | CATAPSGAGISGANVLTF
TRBJ2-3 | few | TRBD1 | TRBV20-1 | TGCAGTGCTAGGGACAGGGAGGATACGCAGTATTTT | CSARDREDTQYF
TRBJ2-1 | few | . | TRBV27 | TGTGCCAGCAGTGGGATCGGGGCACGTGAGCAGTTCTTC | CASSGIGAREQFF
TRBJ1-6 | . | . | TRBV6-4 | TGTGCCAGCAGTGACTCGGCGGGGCGATATTCACCCCTCCACTTT | CASSDSAGRYSPLHF
TRBJ2-1 | . | TRBD2 | TRBV20-1 | TGCAGTGCTCTGACTAGCGGGAAAGTTCTGGGTGAGCAGTTCTTC | CSALTSGKVLGEQFF
TRBJ2-5 | . | . | TRBV20-1 | TGCAGTGCCATCCGGGTCGGGGTAGAAGAGACCCAGTACTTC | CSAIRVGVEETQYF
TRBJ2-1 | . | . | TRBV2 | TGTGCCAGCAGTGAAAGTGGCCAGGGTTGGAATGAGCAGTTCTTC | CASSESGQGWNEQFF
TRBJ2-7 | . | . | TRBV2 | TGTGCCAGCAGGATAGGGACGGAAATTCAGTACTTC | CASRIGTEIQYF
TRBJ2-3 | . | TRBD1 | TRBV28 | TGTGCCAGCAGTCGAGGAGACAGGGTAATTGACGCAGATACGCAGTATTTT | CASSRGDRVIDADTQYF
TRBJ1-1 | . | . | TRBV6-5 | TGTGCCTGCTTTGAGGGACCAACGTTCACTGAAGCTTTCTTT | CACFEGPTFTEAFF
TRBJ2-5 | few | . | TRBV9 | TGTGCCAGCAGCGTCGGGACGAAAGGGGAGACCCAGTACTTC | CASSVGTKGETQYF
TRBJ2-7 | . | TRBD1 | TRBV3-1 | TGTGCCAGCAGACCGCACAGGGGCGAATCCTCCTACAATGAGCAGTACTTC | CASRPHRGESSYNEQYF
TRBJ2-3 | . | . | TRBV12-3/TRBV12-4 | TGTGCCAGCAGTATGAGGGACACACCGAGAGCAGATACGCAGTATTTT | CASSMRDTPRADTQYF
TRBJ2-5 | . | . | TRBV24-1 | TGTGCCACCAGTGACCCCCGATCTTTCGGGAATGAGCAGTACTTC | CATSDPRSFGNEQYF
TRBJ1-2 | . | . | TRBV7-9 | TGTGCCAGCAGACCCCCGGCAGCCTCTAACTATGGCTACACCTTC | CASRPPAASNYGYTF
TRBJ2-3 | . | TRBD1 | TRBV19 | TGTGCCAGTAGTATCCAGGGGGCTTCAGATACGCAGTATTTT | CASSIQGASDTQYF
TRBJ1-4 | . | TRBD1 | TRBV6-1 | TGTGCCAGCAGTGGCACGGACAGGAGAACTAATGAAAAACTGTTTTTT | CASSGTDRRTNEKLFF
TRBJ1-2 | few | TRBD1 | TRBV10-3 | TGTGCCATCAGGGGGACAGGGGAGGACTATGGCTACACCTTC | CAIRGTGEDYGYTF
TRBJ2-4 | . | TRBD2 | TRBV9 | TGTGCCAGCAGCGTAGGGGGGGGTGAAGGAAACATTCAGTACTTC | CASSVGGGEGNIQYF
TRBJ2-7 | . | . | TRBV4-1 | TGCGCCAGCAGCCAAGTACCCCAGAGAGACTACGAGCAGTACTTC | CASSQVPQRDYEQYF
TRBJ1-1 | few | . | TRBV3-1 | TGTGCCAGCAGCTTCAATCGGAGGAACACTGAAGCTTTCTTT | CASSFNRRNTEAFF
TRBJ2-7 | . | . | TRBV9 | TGTGCCAGCAGCGTAGTCCCCTTAGGTCTAGGCCCCACCGAGCAGTACTTC | CASSVVPLGLGPTEQYF
TRBJ2-1 | . | TRBD2 | TRBV27 | TGTGCCAGCAGTCCGGGGACTAGCCCAAGCGATGAGCAGTTCTTC | CASSPGTSPSDEQFF
TRBJ2-7 | . | . | TRBV18 | TGTGCCAGCTCACCACGGTCCGGGGGCTCCTACGAGCAGTACTTC | CASSPRSGGSYEQYF
TRBJ2-7 | . | TRBD1 | TRBV7-9 | TGTGCCAGCAGCTTAGCCCTATTGACAGGGGGATCCTACGAGCAGTACTTC | CASSLALLTGGSYEQYF
TRBJ2-7 | . | . | TRBV28 | TGTGCCACCGACAGGCCACCCTTGTACGAGCAGTACTTC | CATDRPPLYEQYF
TRBJ2-2 | . | . | TRBV21-1 | TGTGCCAGCGGGGTTGCGACTATTCCCGGGGAGCTGTTTTTT | CASGVATIPGELFF
TRBJ2-1 | . | TRBD2 | TRBV7-9 | TGTGCCAGCAGCGAGGGACTAGCGGGAGCGCAGGACAATGAGCAGTTCTTC | CASSEGLAGAQDNEQFF
TRBJ1-2 | many | TRBD1 | TRBV27 | TGTGCCAGCAGCCCCAGGGGGAACTATGGCTACACCTTC | CASSPRGNYGYTF
TRBJ2-1 | . | TRBD2 | TRBV7-8 | TGTGCCAGCAGACCCCCGGGGGGATACAATGAGCAGTTCTTC | CASRPPGGYNEQFF
TRBJ2-1 | few | . | TRBV24-1 | TGTGCCACCAGTGATTCGGGCTCCTACAATGAGCAGTTCTTC | CATSDSGSYNEQFF
TRBJ2-7 | . | TRBD1 | TRBV6-5 | TGTGCCAGCAGTTCGCACCGGGACAGGGGCCCTTACGAGCAGTACTTC | CASSSHRDRGPYEQYF
TRBJ2-1 | . | TRBD2 | TRBV27 | TGTGCCAGCAGTCCCCGGGCGGGTAGCGGGAGAGGGGGCCCACAAAACAATGAGCAGTTCTTC | CASSPRAGSGRGGPQNNEQFF
TRBJ2-7 | . | . | TRBV27 | TGTGCCAGCAGTTTAATGGGGTTGGCCGGCGGAGGGGCTTACAATGAGCAGTACTTC | CASSLMGLAGGGAYNEQYF
TRBJ2-3 | . | . | TRBV5-1 | TGCGCCAGCAGCTTCCGGGCTCCGGGAGATACGCAGTATTTT | CASSFRAPGDTQYF
TRBJ2-3 | . | . | TRBV10-3 | TGTGCCACCGTGAGAAGCTCCGTGGGGGATACGCAGTATTTT | CATVRSSVGDTQYF
TRBJ2-1 | . | TRBD2 | TRBV5-1 | TGCGCCAGCAGAAAAGGACTAGCGGGAGCCTACAATGAGCAGTTCTTC | CASRKGLAGAYNEQFF
TRBJ1-2 | . | . | TRBV6-6 | TGTGCCAGCAGTGGTCGCGTCTATGGGGGAGGTGGCTACACCTTC | CASSGRVYGGGGYTF
TRBJ1-1 | . | . | TRBV27 | TGTGCCAGCAACCCCTCGTGGACGATGAACACTGAAGCTTTCTTT | CASNPSWTMNTEAFF
TRBJ2-5 | . | TRBD2 | TRBV13 | TGTGCCGGGGGGCGAGCGGGGGCATCAGAGACCCAGTACTTC | CAGGRAGASETQYF
TRBJ2-7 | . | . | TRBV7-2 | TGTGCCAGCAGCCATTCGGCTTACGAGCAGTACTTC | CASSHSAYEQYF